A selection of T cell receptor beta chains follows, all from one sample in a study of blood T cell repertoires in COVID-19. Generated by immunoSEQ multiplex PCR, the TCRdb table keeps only in-frame clones and is missing some. The profile shows some 330,000 clones, roughly 90% of them singletons. The specimen sequenced was PBMCs or T cells enriched from blood (not recorded which). These receptors came from a woman between 25 and 40 years old who had recovered from COVID-19. CDR3s include the opening cysteine and the closing phenylalanine or tryptophan. Fields, in order: D gene, V gene, J gene, clone size, CDR3 DNA, CDR3 protein. D genes are given only for firm matches. Only some rows state a clone size, as once, few, many or a class for expanded clones.

>TRBD2|TRBV11-3|TRBJ2-1|NA
TGTGCCAGCAGCACTAGCGGGGTCCCCCGCGATGAGCAGTTCTTC
CASSTSGVPRDEQFF
>NA|TRBV25-1|TRBJ1-2|NA
TGTGCCAGCAGTGTACAGGGTGCCTATGGCTACACCTTC
CASSVQGAYGYTF
>NA|TRBV7-2|TRBJ2-3|NA
TGTGCCAGCAGCTTAGCTTCAGTTGCAGATACGCAGTATTTT
CASSLASVADTQYF
>NA|TRBV28|TRBJ2-2|once
TGTGCCAGCACCCCGAGGTTCGCTCCCGGGGAGCTGTTTTTT
CASTPRFAPGELFF
>NA|TRBV18|TRBJ2-7|NA
TGTGCCAGCTCACCAGGGAGGAGCAACGAGCAGTACTTC
CASSPGRSNEQYF
>NA|TRBV19|TRBJ1-1|NA
TGTGCCAGTAGGAGGCTATCGGGCACTGAAGCTTTCTTT
CASRRLSGTEAFF
>TRBD2|TRBV7-9|TRBJ2-1|NA
TGTGCCAGTCGGGAGGGGCTCTACAATGAGCAGTTCTTC
CASREGLYNEQFF
>TRBD1|TRBV5-1|TRBJ2-3|NA
TGCGCCAGCAGCTTGGGGACAGGGCTTTCAGATACGCAGTATTTT
CASSLGTGLSDTQYF
>TRBD1|TRBV6-1|TRBJ1-1|NA
TGTGCCAGCAGTGAAGACAGGGGGTTTGAAGCTTTCTTT
CASSEDRGFEAFF
>NA|TRBV28|TRBJ1-6|NA
TGTGCCAGCAGAACTGCCCATTCTTCACCCCTCCACTTT
CASRTAHSSPLHF
>TRBD1|TRBV6-4|TRBJ2-7|NA
TGTGCCAGCAGTGTCCGCCATGGGACAGGGTGGAACGAGCAGTACTTC
CASSVRHGTGWNEQYF
>TRBD2|TRBV7-2|TRBJ2-7|NA
TGTGCCAGCAGCACCGGGACTAAATACGAGCAGTACTTC
CASSTGTKYEQYF
>TRBD1|TRBV7-2|TRBJ2-5|NA
TGTGCCAGCAGCTTAGCCGTTTTTGGACAGGCTCAAGAGACCCAGTACTTC
CASSLAVFGQAQETQYF
>NA|TRBV5-5|TRBJ2-3|NA
TGTGCCAGCAGCTTGCGGGAGTGGGCAGATACGCAGTATTTT
CASSLREWADTQYF
>NA|TRBV7-9|TRBJ2-7|NA
TGTGCCAGCAGCTTAGGCGTCGAAGAGCAGTACTTC
CASSLGVEEQYF
>TRBD2|TRBV19|TRBJ2-3|NA
TGTGCCAGTATGTCCTCGACGGGGGGTCTTAGCACAGATACGCAGTATTTT
CASMSSTGGLSTDTQYF
>NA|TRBV5-1|TRBJ1-6|NA
TGCGCCAGCTCTGTAAGGGGTGACTCACCCCTCCACTTT
CASSVRGDSPLHF
>TRBD1|TRBV7-3|TRBJ2-1|once
TGTGCCAGCAGCTTAACAGGGGGCGGCAATGAGCAGTTCTTC
CASSLTGGGNEQFF
>NA|TRBV19|TRBJ1-4|NA
TGTGCCAGTAGCGCGACGTGGGACATTTCTGAAAAACTGTTTTTT
CASSATWDISEKLFF
>TRBD1|TRBV3-1/TRBV3-2|TRBJ1-1|NA
TGTGCCAGCAGCCAAGCGGGACAGGGCACTGAAGCTTTCTTT
CASSQAGQGTEAFF
>TRBD2|TRBV30|TRBJ2-1|NA
TGTGCCTGGAGTGTGGGGCTAGCGGTATACAATGAGCAGTTCTTC
CAWSVGLAVYNEQFF
>TRBD1|TRBV7-6|TRBJ2-2|NA
TGTGCCAGCAGCGTACGAGGGACAGGGGTCACCGGGGAGCTGTTTTTT
CASSVRGTGVTGELFF
>TRBD1|TRBV9|TRBJ1-4|once
TGTGCCAGCAGCGAGACACCGGGACAGGGGTATGAAAAACTGTTTTTT
CASSETPGQGYEKLFF
>NA|TRBV7-2|TRBJ2-5|NA
TGTGCCAGCAGCTACAGAACCCAAGAGACCCAGTACTTC
CASSYRTQETQYF
>NA|TRBV18|TRBJ1-1|NA
TGTGCCAGCTCACGGACACAGAACACTGAAGCTTTCTTT
CASSRTQNTEAFF
>TRBD1|TRBV6-6|TRBJ1-2|NA
TGTGCCAGCAGTAAGGGACAGGGGGTGAACTATGGCTACACCTTC
CASSKGQGVNYGYTF
>TRBD1|TRBV28|TRBJ1-5|once
TGTGCCAGCAGCCCACATACAGGGGCCTATAGCAATCAGCCCCAGCATTTT
CASSPHTGAYSNQPQHF
>TRBD1|TRBV3-1/TRBV3-2|TRBJ1-6|NA
TGTGCCAGCAGACTAGGGACAGATAATTCACCCCTCCACTTT
CASRLGTDNSPLHF
>NA|TRBV6-2/TRBV6-3|TRBJ2-7|NA
TGTGCCAGCAGTTATTTGGGTTTACAGGGCGAGCAGTACTTC
CASSYLGLQGEQYF
>TRBD2|TRBV6-6|TRBJ2-3|NA
TGTGCCAGCAGGACGGGGGGGACAGATACGCAGTATTTT
CASRTGGTDTQYF
>TRBD2|TRBV10-3|TRBJ2-1|NA
TGTGCCATCAGTGTCCAGCGGGGACGGGAGCAGTTCTTC
CAISVQRGREQFF
>TRBD1|TRBV19|TRBJ1-4|NA
TGTGCCAGTAGTAGTACAGGGGGGAGTGAAAAACTGTTTTTT
CASSSTGGSEKLFF
>NA|TRBV27|TRBJ1-5|once
TGTGCCAGCAGACGACAGTATAGCAATCAGCCCCAGCATTTT
CASRRQYSNQPQHF
>NA|TRBV10-3|TRBJ1-1|NA
TGTGCCATCAGTGAGTCCGGGACAAGGTTTCGTGAGACTGAAGCTTTCTTT
CAISESGTRFRETEAFF
>NA|TRBV7-9|TRBJ1-2|few
TGTGCCAGCAGCTTAGCGGACAGCTTTGGCTACACCTTC
CASSLADSFGYTF
>NA|TRBV4-1|TRBJ1-3|once
TGCGCCAGCAGCCACCGGGACACCAGGCTCTCTGGAAACACCATATATTTT
CASSHRDTRLSGNTIYF
>NA|TRBV9|TRBJ2-3|NA
TGTGCCAGCAGCGACTTAGCGGACCTCACAGATACGCAGTATTTT
CASSDLADLTDTQYF
>NA|TRBV21-1|TRBJ2-7|NA
TGTGCCAGCTGCCCGGACAGGGTGATCTACGAGCAGTACTTC
CASCPDRVIYEQYF
>NA|TRBV18|TRBJ2-5|NA
TGTGCCAGCTCACCACCAGCAGGCAGACAAGAGACCCAGTACTTC
CASSPPAGRQETQYF
>TRBD1|TRBV19|TRBJ1-1|NA
TGTGCCAGTAGTATTTTCACGACAGGGTCGTTCCCTGAAGCTTTCTTT
CASSIFTTGSFPEAFF
>NA|TRBV10-3|TRBJ2-2|NA
TGTGCCATCAATACCGGGACAGCCAGGACTAGCCGGGCCGGGGAGCTGTTTTTT
CAINTGTARTSRAGELFF
>NA|TRBV4-2|TRBJ1-5|NA
TGTGCCAGCAGCCAAGACAGGGGTCTGAATCAGCCCCAGCATTTT
CASSQDRGLNQPQHF
>TRBD1|TRBV7-8|TRBJ1-2|NA
TGTGCCAGCAGCGCACAGGGGGCTAACTATGGCTACACCTTC
CASSAQGANYGYTF
>NA|TRBV5-1|TRBJ1-4|few
TGCGCCAGCAGCTCGCGGACTGCAACTAATGAAAAACTGTTTTTT
CASSSRTATNEKLFF
>NA|TRBV2|TRBJ1-5|NA
TGTGCCAGCAGCCCCCCAAATCAGCCCCAGCATTTT
CASSPPNQPQHF
>NA|TRBV27|TRBJ2-2|NA
TGTGCCAGCAGTTGGTATGGCTCGAACACCGGGGAGCTGTTTTTT
CASSWYGSNTGELFF
>TRBD1|TRBV5-1|TRBJ1-2|NA
TGCGCCAGCAGTACAGGGGGACCCCCTAACTATGGCTACACCTTC
CASSTGGPPNYGYTF
>TRBD1|TRBV28|TRBJ1-5|NA
TGTGCCAGCAAACGGACAGGGCGGCAGCCCCAGCATTTT
CASKRTGRQPQHF
>TRBD1|TRBV2|TRBJ2-5|once
TGTGCCAGCGCTCGACAGGGGGCAGGAGAGACCCAGTACTTC
CASARQGAGETQYF
>NA|TRBV28|TRBJ2-7|NA
TGTGCCAGCAGTTGGCAGGTGGGTTTCAACGAGCAGTACTTC
CASSWQVGFNEQYF
>TRBD1|TRBV15|TRBJ2-2|once
TGTGCCACCAGCCTTCTACAGGGGGCCGGGGAGCTGTTTTTT
CATSLLQGAGELFF
>TRBD2|TRBV27|TRBJ2-7|NA
TGTGCCAGCAGGATGCAAGCGCTAGCGGGAGCTCCCGAGCAGTACTTC
CASRMQALAGAPEQYF
>NA|TRBV4-3|TRBJ2-7|NA
TGCGCCAGCAGCCAAGATATGGGGGGCTCCTACGAGCAGTACTTC
CASSQDMGGSYEQYF
>NA|TRBV7-9|TRBJ1-5|NA
TGTGCCAGCAGCTTCCAGGGTGATCAGCCCCAGCATTTT
CASSFQGDQPQHF
>NA|TRBV18|TRBJ1-1|NA
TGTGCCAGCTCACCACCGGCGGGGGGGAACCGTGAAGCTTTCTTT
CASSPPAGGNREAFF